This T cell receptor beta chain originates from a study of T cells in tuberculosis. Across the whole study: IGRA-negative adolescents, IGRA-positive adolescents with latent tuberculosis and adults with active tuberculosis formed this South African cohort.

Generated by immunoSEQ multiplex PCR, the TCRdb table keeps only in-frame clones and is missing some. The repertoire holds some 34,000 clones, with about 93% as singletons. The V gene's germline CDR1 is MNHEY and CDR2 SVGAGI. Unmatched junction bases numbered 1, after V lost 6 bases and J lost 1 base. The CDR3 is made up of 13 amino acids. As concerns this clone: What it binds is unknown.

Whole-study results and caveats: Active tuberculosis cases were adults; controls were adolescents. Shorter CDR3-alpha in active tuberculosis partly drove smaller distances. Smaller distances to GMM-specific TCRs suggested their expansion in active tuberculosis.

Specimen: PBMCs. The TCR was taken from a donor aged 10-35 years with latent tuberculosis or without tuberculosis infection. The rearrangement links TRBV6-5 to TRBJ1-2; 8 bases agree with TRBD1. CDR3 sequence: CASRGQVNYGYTF. The CDR3 DNA reads as TGTGCCAGCAGGGGACAGGTTAACTATGGCTACACCTTC.